The 32 T cell receptor beta chains in this list originate from one sample, sequenced in a study of blood T cell repertoires in COVID-19 (dated by TCRdb to the early 2020s). Library preparation employed the immunoSEQ multiplex PCR assay. In TCRdb, the immuneACCESS table is reduced to in-frame sequences with V and J assigned. These tables do not hold every clone; where another copy was compared, an unresolved V gene accounts for under half, and the others remain unexplained. The sample records about 56,000 clones, almost 85% of which are singletons. More than 8% of the sample is taken by the ten largest. The source material was peripheral blood. Source of these receptors: a woman older than 75 with acute or convalescent COVID-19.

The chain links TRBV6-6 to TRBJ1-1; 7 bases line up with TRBD1. V shed 5 bases and J 7 bases; nucleotides not matched to a gene: 7. CDR1 MNHNY and CDR2 SVGAGI come from the germline V gene (reference sequence). The CDR3 is 13 amino acids. CDR3 in DNA: TGTGCCAGCAGTGACGACAGGGTGAGTGAAGCTTTCTTT. Amino acids: CASSDDRVSEAFF.

This clone came up once. This chain links TRBV6-6 with TRBJ1-6; a possible D gene is TRBD1 (5 bases). The ends were cut back, 5 bases at V and 0 bases at J, with 14 bases in the middle. The CDR3 is 17 amino acids. Per germline, CDR1 MNHNY and CDR2 SVGAGI (reference sequence). The CDR3 loop reads CASSPQGASSYNSPLHF. CDR3 DNA: TGTGCCAGCAGTCCCCAGGGCGCCAGCTCCTATAATTCACCCCTCCACTTT.

The rearrangement links TRBV29-1 to TRBJ1-5; D might be TRBD1 (5 bases). V was cut by 6 bases and J by 9 bases, with 15 bases left in between. Germline CDR1 SQVTM, CDR2 ANQGSEA. The CDR3 is 12 residues long. The CDR3 reads CSVGPPQGPQHF. CDR3 nucleotide sequence: TGCAGCGTGGGGCCGCCCCAAGGGCCCCAGCATTTT.

This chain's CDR3 is CASSLDRREQYF. CDR3 DNA: TGTGCCAGCAGCTTAGACAGGAGGGAGCAGTACTTC. The rearrangement joins TRBV11-2 to TRBJ2-7, with D possibly TRBD2 on 5 matching bases. Germline loops: CDR1 SGHAT, CDR2 FQNNGV. Trimming stripped 0 bases from V and 7 bases from J, with 7 bases between. CDR3 length equals 12 residues. Full variable domain (outside the CDR3, taken from reference TRBV11-2 and TRBJ2-7): EAGVAQSPRYKIIEKRQSVAFWCNPISGHATLYWYQQILGQGPKLLIQFQNNGVVDDSQLPKDRFSAERLKGVDSTLKIQPAKLEDSAVYLCASSLDRREQYFGPGTRLTVT.

This chain uses TRBV24-1 with TRBJ2-3; D unclear. The CDR3 loop spans 13 amino acids. Trimming stripped 2 bases from V and 2 bases from J, with 4 bases between. Germline V lookup: CDR1 KGHDR, CDR2 SFDVKD. The CDR3 nucleotides are TGTGCCACCAGTGATTCCTACACAGATACGCAGTATTTT. Amino acid sequence: CATSDSYTDTQYF.

CDR3 sequence (DNA): TGTGCCAGCAGCCAAGAGGGACAGGGGGGGTACGAGCAGTACTTC. The encoded protein is CASSQEGQGGYEQYF. This rearrangement joins TRBV3-1 (or the pseudogene TRBV3-2) to TRBJ2-7; 11 nucleotides agree with TRBD1. The CDR3 is 15 residues long. Germline CDR1 is LGHDT and CDR2 is YNNKEL (reference sequence). The ends lost 0 bases at V and 4 bases at J; junction bases unmatched: 2.

This rearrangement joins TRBV24-1 to TRBJ1-2, with a tentative D call TRBD1 (5 bases). Trimming removed 11 bases at V and 4 bases at J, with 25 bases between. CDR3 length equals 16 residues. Germline V gene data show CDR1 as KGHDR and CDR2 as SFDVKD. The CDR3 is CAIRPPGRPRGYGYTF. The CDR3 nucleotides are TGTGCCATCAGACCCCCTGGACGCCCAAGGGGCTATGGCTACACCTTC.

The V gene is TRBV29-1, the J gene TRBJ2-3; unclear D gene. V shed 3 bases and J shed 0 bases, with 7 bases lying between them. CDR1 is SQVTM and CDR2 is ANQGSEA in the germline V gene. The CDR3 spans 13 residues. CDR3 loop: CSVDSPSTDTQYF. The CDR3 DNA reads as TGCAGCGTTGATAGCCCTAGCACAGATACGCAGTATTTT.

The CDR3 sequence is CASSWTESSYNSPLHF. Here the CDR3 DNA reads TGTGCCAGCAGCTGGACAGAGAGCTCCTATAATTCACCCCTCCACTTT. The chain uses TRBV28 and TRBJ1-6; TRBD1 is a possible D gene (6 bases). The CDR3 is 16 amino acids. Germline CDR1 and CDR2: MDHEN and SYDVKM. V lost 6 bases and J lost 0, with 12 bases in between. Together with reference TRBV28 and TRBJ1-6, the CDR3 gives the full variable domain: DVKVTQSSRYLVKRTGEKVFLECVQDMDHENMFWYRQDPGLGLRLIYFSYDVKMKEKGDIPEGYSVSREKKERFSLILESASTNQTSMYLCASSWTESSYNSPLHFGNGTRLTVT.

The rearrangement uses TRBV4-2 and TRBJ2-5; D possibly corresponds to TRBD1 (5 bases). The CDR3 covers 14 residues. Trimming took 0 bases from V and 4 from J, leaving 9 bases between them. CDR1 LGHNA and CDR2 YNFKEQ come from the germline V gene. Written as DNA, the CDR3 is TGTGCCAGCAGCCAAGACCAGGGCTTAGAGACCCAGTACTTC. Amino acid sequence: CASSQDQGLETQYF.

The CDR3 DNA reads as TGTGCCTGGGAGGGGGTGGGCCAGATCTATGGCTACACCTTC. Protein: CAWEGVGQIYGYTF. The chain carries TRBV30 and TRBJ1-2; D may be TRBD1 (6 bases). The CDR3 extends over 14 amino acids. CDR1 is GTSNPN and CDR2 is SVGIG in the germline V gene (reference sequence). V was pared by 5 bases and J by 4 bases, with 17 bases between.

The chain has TRBV28 and TRBJ1-4; a possible D gene is TRBD1 (5 bases). This CDR3 has 14 amino acids. Germline V CDR1 and CDR2: MDHEN, SYDVKM. V gave up 3 bases and J gave up 3 bases, with 8 bases separating them. Written as DNA, the CDR3 is TGTGCCAGCAGTTTGGGGGGAGCTAATGAAAAACTGTTTTTT. This encodes CASSLGGANEKLFF. The variable domain in full, with the rest retrieved from reference TRBV28 and TRBJ1-4, is DVKVTQSSRYLVKRTGEKVFLECVQDMDHENMFWYRQDPGLGLRLIYFSYDVKMKEKGDIPEGYSVSREKKERFSLILESASTNQTSMYLCASSLGGANEKLFFGSGTQLSVL.

This chain links TRBV7-8 with TRBJ2-3; D is unresolved. The germline V gene has CDR1 SGHVS and CDR2 FQNEAQ. The CDR3 is 13 amino acids. Trimming pared 1 base from V and 5 bases from J, leaving 7 bases between. CDR3 in DNA: TGTGCCAGCAGCTTAGACAGACGAGATACGCAGTATTTT. Translated: CASSLDRRDTQYF.

This clone showed up just a few times. V is TRBV10-3 and J is TRBJ1-2; TRBD1 matches 11 bases. In germline, CDR1 is ENHRY, CDR2 SYGVKD. The junction had 12 bases not matched to a gene; V was cut back by 9 bases and J by 6 bases. This CDR3 comprises 15 residues. The CDR3 nucleotides read TGTGCCATTACCGGGACAGGGGGTGGTTACGATGGCTACACCTTC. It codes for CAITGTGGGYDGYTF.

The chain joins TRBV7-6 to TRBJ2-3; D may be TRBD2 (6 bases). V shed 1 base and J shed 2 bases, with 16 bases lying between them. Per the germline V gene, CDR1 is SGHVS and CDR2 is FNYEAQ. CDR3 length: 17 amino acids. The CDR3 loop reads CASSLEGRGRFTDTQYF. CDR3 nucleotide sequence: TGTGCCAGCAGCTTAGAGGGCCGGGGGAGGTTCACAGATACGCAGTATTTT.

J is TRBJ1-6 and V is TRBV6-6; 8 nucleotides line up with TRBD1. The CDR3 contains 15 residues. The V segment lost 0 bases and the J segment 9 bases; nucleotides outside the gene matches: 4. Germline loops: CDR1 MNHNY, CDR2 SVGAGI (reference sequence). CDR3 amino acids: CASSYSGQEGSPLHF. CDR3 bases: TGTGCCAGCAGTTACTCGGGACAGGAAGGTTCACCCCTCCACTTT.

V gene TRBV5-1 combines with J gene TRBJ2-1; 12 bases are shared with TRBD1. J was trimmed by 4 bases and V by 4 bases; bases with no gene match: 12. In germline, CDR1 is SGHRS, CDR2 YFSETQ. The CDR3 totals 18 residues. As DNA, the CDR3 is TGCGCCAGCAGCCGCCGGGACAGGGGGCTCGCGAGTTACAATGAGCAGTTCTTC. Translating gives CASSRRDRGLASYNEQFF.

The chain carries TRBV5-1 and TRBJ1-1, with D unclear. The CDR3 extends over 14 amino acids. Germline CDR1 and CDR2: SGHRS and YFSETQ. The V and J ends lost 4 bases and 2 bases respectively, with 12 bases between them. CDR3 in DNA: TGCGCCAGCAGCCCCCGGACGGGAAACACTGAAGCTTTCTTT. Amino acid sequence: CASSPRTGNTEAFF.

The chain employs TRBV10-2 and TRBJ2-1; no reliable D call. Germline CDR1 WSHSY, CDR2 SAAADI. The CDR3 sequence is 11 residues long. Trimming stripped 7 bases from V and 7 bases from J, with 8 bases between. The CDR3 loop reads CASTDGNEQFF. CDR3 DNA sequence: TGCGCCAGCACTGACGGGAATGAGCAGTTCTTC.

The chain carries TRBV6-5 and TRBJ2-2; 10 bases map to TRBD2. Trimming at V came to 2 bases and at J to 5 bases, leaving 5 bases not matched to a gene. CDR3 size: 16 residues. The V gene's germline CDR1 is MNHEY and CDR2 SVGAGI. The CDR3 nucleotides read TGTGCCAGCAGTTACAAGCGGGGGGGCCGAACCGGGGAGCTGTTTTTT. Encoded protein: CASSYKRGGRTGELFF.

This sequence joins TRBV29-1 and TRBJ2-1, with D tentatively TRBD2 (5 bases). This CDR3 has 14 residues. Deletions cut 7 bases from V and 4 bases from J, with 17 bases between. Germline V gene sequence: CDR1 SQVTM, CDR2 ANQGSEA. CDR3 residues: CSAPGRVSYNEQFF. The CDR3 DNA reads as TGCAGCGCCCCGGGAAGGGTATCGTACAATGAGCAGTTCTTC.

This rearrangement joins TRBV7-9 to TRBJ1-6; TRBD1 matches 10 bases. The CDR3 loop spans 16 amino acids. V lost 1 base, J lost 6 bases, and 3 bases stayed unmatched. The V gene's germline CDR1 is SEHNR and CDR2 FQNEAQ (reference sequence). The chain's CDR3 is CASSLGRTGGNSPLHF. CDR3 nucleotide sequence: TGTGCCAGCAGCTTAGGGAGGACAGGGGGTAATTCACCCCTCCACTTT.

V gene TRBV2 combines with J gene TRBJ2-4; 7 bases are a match to TRBD2. Trimming at V came to 1 base and at J to 2 bases, leaving 5 bases not matched to a gene. The CDR3 consists of 16 residues. Looked up from germline, CDR1 is SNHLY and CDR2 is FYNNEI. The chain's CDR3 is CASSEDGGRTKNIQYF. The CDR3 DNA reads TGTGCCAGCAGTGAAGACGGGGGGAGGACCAAAAACATTCAGTACTTC.

The chain has TRBV4-1 and TRBJ2-5; D remains ambiguous. V was clipped by 4 bases and J by 5 bases, with 8 bases between them. The CDR3 runs 12 residues. Per the germline V gene, CDR1 is MGHRA and CDR2 is YSYEKL. The CDR3 DNA reads as TGCGCCAGCAGCCTAAGTCGGGAGACCCAGTACTTC. The encoded protein is CASSLSRETQYF.

The chain combines TRBV6-5 with TRBJ1-2; D is perhaps TRBD1 (5 bases). Germline-derived CDR1 and CDR2 are MNHEY and SVGAGI. V was shortened by 4 bases and J by 0 bases, with 15 bases between the two germline ends. CDR3 length: 16 residues. CDR3 in DNA: TGTGCCAGCAGTTCCATCAGGTGGGGCACTAACTATGGCTACACCTTC. Translation: CASSSIRWGTNYGYTF.

This sequence joins TRBV5-1 and TRBJ2-1, with TRBD2 matching over 7 bases. This CDR3 has 14 amino acids. The germline gives CDR1 SGHRS, CDR2 YFSETQ. V was pared by 0 bases and J by 3 bases, with 0 bases of the junction left unmatched. CDR3 residues: CASSLGDYYNEQFF. The CDR3 nucleotides are TGCGCCAGCAGCTTGGGGGACTACTACAATGAGCAGTTCTTC.

The chain carries TRBV5-1 and TRBJ1-2, with TRBD1 matching 8 bases. Germline values: CDR1 SGHRS, CDR2 YFSETQ. CDR3 length equals 14 residues. Trimming removed 1 base from V and 1 base from J; junction bases left unmatched: 0. As DNA, the CDR3 is TGCGCCAGCAGCTTGACAGGGGGTAACTATGGCTACACCTTC. Its protein product is CASSLTGGNYGYTF.

The V and J genes are TRBV19 and TRBJ2-7; TRBD1 agrees at 9 bases. The ends lost 5 bases at V and 3 bases at J; junction bases unmatched: 8. Looked up from germline, CDR1 is LNHDA and CDR2 is SQIVND (reference sequence). This CDR3 has 15 amino acids. CDR3: CASSDQGQGYYEQYF. The CDR3 DNA follows: TGTGCCAGTAGTGACCAAGGACAGGGGTACTACGAGCAGTACTTC.

This rearrangement joins TRBV6-5 to TRBJ2-1, with 8 positions matching TRBD2. CDR3 length: 12 residues. Germline values: CDR1 MNHEY, CDR2 SVGAGI. V lost 8 bases to trimming and J lost 6 bases; unmatched junction nucleotides: 3. The CDR3, as DNA: TGTGCCAGCCGACTAGCGACCAATGAGCAGTTCTTC. Translating it yields CASRLATNEQFF.

V and J are TRBV9 and TRBJ2-1; 7 bases agree with TRBD1. With 0 bases clipped from V and 5 bases from J, the junction kept 11 bases outside the gene matches. Germline V gene data show CDR1 as SGDLS and CDR2 as YYNGEE. This CDR3 spans 17 amino acids. CDR3 region: CASSVAGRTGGNNEQFF. The CDR3 DNA reads TGTGCCAGCAGCGTAGCTGGCCGGACAGGTGGAAACAATGAGCAGTTCTTC.

V is TRBV24-1 and J is TRBJ2-1; D not certain. V was trimmed by 4 bases and J by 0 bases, leaving 6 bases between them. CDR1 and CDR2 from the germline V gene are KGHDR and SFDVKD. The CDR3 is made up of 14 amino acids. The CDR3: CATSDSGSYNEQFF. Here the CDR3 DNA reads TGTGCCACCAGTGACTCAGGCTCCTACAATGAGCAGTTCTTC.

The CDR3, as DNA: TGCGCCAGCAGCTCTAGCCTCGCGGGCTACACCTTC. It translates to CASSSSLAGYTF. The rearrangement joins TRBV5-1 to TRBJ1-2; the D is unclear. Trimming shortened V by 3 bases and J by 8 bases, and 11 bases separated the two germline ends. The CDR3 covers 12 residues. Germline CDR1 SGHRS, CDR2 YFSETQ.